The 18 T cell receptor beta chains presented below share a single source sample, sequenced in a study of OX40 agonist ivuxolimab in advanced cancers. The library was made by the immunoSEQ multiplex PCR assay. The immuneACCESS repertoire file appears here via TCRdb, limited to in-frame rearrangements. These files lack a portion of the clones; in checked studies, under half of the deficit traces to unresolved V genes, and the cause of the others is not known. Present in this sample are around 32,000 clones, about nine tenths of which were seen just once. About 25% of the sample lies in the top ten. The sequences come from CD4+ or CD8+ T cells sorted from blood, collected in a trial of the OX40 agonist ivuxolimab. Receptor source: an adult with an advanced solid tumor such as melanoma, head and neck, liver or kidney cancer.

This clone was detected only a few times. The genes are TRBV11-2 and TRBJ2-5; possible D gene TRBD2, 6 bases. Deletions cut 3 bases from V and 5 bases from J, with 16 bases between. The CDR3 is 15 residues long. Germline loops: CDR1 SGHAT, CDR2 FQNNGV. CDR3 amino acids: CASSLEGQGRETQYF. CDR3 sequence (DNA): TGTGCCAGCAGCTTGGAGGGCCAAGGGCGGGAGACCCAGTACTTC.

The chain carries TRBV5-4 and TRBJ1-4; a weak D match, TRBD1 (6 bases). Trimming removed 4 bases from V and 7 bases from J, with 8 bases in between. Germline loops: CDR1 SGHNT, CDR2 YYREEE (reference sequence). This CDR3 region has 12 residues. Here the CDR3 DNA reads TGTGCCAGCAGCACCAGGGGTGAAAAACTGTTTTTT. Amino acids: CASSTRGEKLFF.

This sequence joins TRBV6-6 and TRBJ2-7; a weak D match, TRBD1 (6 bases). Germline CDR1 reads MNHNY; CDR2 reads SVGAGI (reference sequence). Deletions cut 2 bases from V and 5 bases from J, with 16 bases between. The CDR3 length is 15 residues. The chain's CDR3 is CASSYGDMKYDEQYF. DNA of the CDR3: TGTGCCAGCAGTTACGGGGACATGAAATATGACGAGCAGTACTTC.

The V call is TRBV30, the J call TRBJ1-4; TRBD1 is a possible D gene (6 bases). This CDR3 has 14 amino acids. The germline gives CDR1 GTSNPN, CDR2 SVGIG (reference sequence). The V end was cut by 8 bases, the J end by 8 bases, with 21 bases between. CDR3 nucleotides: TGTGCCGGAGGTTTTCTTCAGGGGCGAGAAAAACTGTTTTTT. This gives the protein CAGGFLQGREKLFF.

This chain connects TRBV6-1 to TRBJ2-3, with 7 bases aligning to TRBD2. This CDR3 region has 17 residues. Germline values: CDR1 MNHNS, CDR2 SASEGT. With V trimmed by 2 bases and J by 3 bases, 11 bases remained unmatched. The CDR3, as DNA: TGTGCCAGCAGTGAAATGGCTAGCGGAGGAGAGACAGATACGCAGTATTTT. Encoded protein: CASSEMASGGETDTQYF.

The chain is built from TRBV28 and TRBJ1-5, with 9 nucleotides matching TRBD1. This CDR3 region has 14 residues. Germline V CDR1 and CDR2: MDHEN, SYDVKM. V gave up 8 bases and J gave up 6 bases; unmatched junction bases: 8. CDR3 DNA: TGTGCCAGCGAGAACAGGGGGCATGTTCAGCCCCAGCATTTT. This codes for CASENRGHVQPQHF.

This chain joins TRBV7-6 and TRBJ2-5; 10 nucleotides line up with TRBD2. From germline, CDR1 is SGHVS and CDR2 FNYEAQ. V lost 6 bases to trimming and J lost 4 bases; unmatched junction nucleotides: 5. The CDR3 totals 14 residues. The CDR3: CASSFSGGLETQYF. CDR3 nucleotide sequence: TGTGCCAGCAGTTTTAGCGGGGGGCTAGAGACCCAGTACTTC.

This clone appeared once. CDR3 in amino acids: CASSSSEGLGQETQYF. CDR3 bases: TGTGCCAGTAGTTCCTCGGAGGGGTTAGGCCAAGAGACCCAGTACTTC. This chain links TRBV19 with TRBJ2-5, with a weak D call TRBD2 (6 bases). The CDR3 consists of 16 residues. CDR1 is LNHDA, CDR2 SQIVND, per germline (reference sequence). V lost 5 bases to trimming and J lost 1 base, with 17 bases between them.

The sample holds one count of this clone. This chain joins TRBV5-4 and TRBJ2-7, with 10 bases that match TRBD1. V dropped 3 bases and J dropped 1; count of bases not matched to a gene: 7. Germline CDR1 SGHNT, CDR2 YYREEE (reference sequence). The CDR3 consists of 16 residues. The CDR3 loop reads CASSYDRGRESYEQYF. In DNA form, the CDR3 reads TGTGCCAGCAGCTATGACAGGGGGCGGGAATCCTACGAGCAGTACTTC.

The chain couples TRBV29-1 to TRBJ2-7; TRBD2 agrees at 12 bases. V shed 6 bases and J 4 bases; nucleotides not matched to a gene: 10. Germline V gives CDR1 SQVTM, CDR2 ANQGSEA. CDR3 length: 15 residues. CDR3 in DNA: TGCAGCGTCGAGGGGCTGACTAGCGGGAGTTACGAGCAGTACTTC. Amino acid sequence: CSVEGLTSGSYEQYF.

The chain carries TRBV10-2 and TRBJ2-2, with D possibly called TRBD1 or TRBD2 (5 bases each). V dropped 6 bases and J dropped 5 bases, with 10 bases sitting between them. The CDR3 consists of 13 residues. Germline assignment: CDR1 WSHSY and CDR2 SAAADI. The CDR3 here is CASRGRVTGELFF. The CDR3 DNA reads as TGCGCCAGCAGGGGACGGGTGACCGGGGAGCTGTTTTTT.

The chain employs TRBV27 and TRBJ2-3; D is unclear. Germline CDR1 is MNHEY and CDR2 is SMNVEV (reference sequence). The CDR3 runs 15 residues. Trimming took off 2 bases at V and 4 bases at J, with 13 bases between the two ends. The CDR3 spells CASSLQSFTADTQYF. The CDR3 DNA is TGTGCCAGCAGTTTACAGTCATTCACAGCAGATACGCAGTATTTT.

This sequence joins TRBV7-6 and TRBJ1-4; TRBD1 agrees at 9 bases. Germline values: CDR1 SGHVS, CDR2 FNYEAQ. The CDR3 has 16 residues. V was clipped by 0 bases and J by 4 bases; unmatched bases: 3. The CDR3 loop reads CASSLATGGDNEKLFF. DNA of the CDR3: TGTGCCAGCAGCTTAGCGACAGGGGGGGATAATGAAAAACTGTTTTTT. Looking up the rest from reference TRBV7-6 and TRBJ1-4 gives the full variable domain: GAGVSQSPRYKVTKRGQDVALRCDPISGHVSLYWYRQALGQGPEFLTYFNYEAQQDKSGLPNDRFSAERPEGSISTLTIQRTEQRDSAMYRCASSLATGGDNEKLFFGSGTQLSVL.

This chain links TRBV7-6 with TRBJ2-1; 7 bases fit TRBD2. CDR1 is SGHVS and CDR2 is FNYEAQ in the germline V gene. This CDR3 comprises 13 residues. The V segment lost 3 bases and the J segment 6 bases; nucleotides outside the gene matches: 2. This CDR3 reads CASSFSSGNEQFF. The CDR3 DNA reads TGTGCCAGCAGCTTTTCTAGCGGCAATGAGCAGTTCTTC.

V usage is TRBV5-5 and J usage is TRBJ2-3; no clear D gene. This CDR3 has 11 amino acids. Per germline, CDR1 SGHKS and CDR2 YYEKEE (reference sequence). The V and J ends lost 4 bases and 6 bases respectively, with 6 bases between them. CDR3 coding DNA: TGTGCCAGCAGCGGATGGGATACGCAGTATTTT. Its translation is CASSGWDTQYF.

The chain carries TRBV4-2 and TRBJ2-7; TRBD2 matches at 10 bases. V shed 0 bases, J shed 2 bases, and the junction held 4 bases outside the gene matches. Germline V lookup: CDR1 LGHNA, CDR2 YNFKEQ. The CDR3 is made up of 16 amino acids. CDR3 sequence reads: CASSQEITSGAYEQYF. CDR3 nucleotide sequence: TGTGCCAGCAGCCAAGAAATCACTAGCGGGGCCTACGAGCAGTACTTC.

V usage is TRBV2 and J usage is TRBJ2-1; D is ambiguous. Germline assignment: CDR1 SNHLY and CDR2 FYNNEI. Between the trimmed V and J ends, which lost 2 bases and 1 base, there was a span of 9 bases. This CDR3 spans 15 amino acids. CDR3 sequence: CASSELSNSYNEQFF. For the CDR3, the DNA is TGTGCCAGCAGTGAACTCTCGAATTCCTACAATGAGCAGTTCTTC.

V gene TRBV10-1 combines with J gene TRBJ2-2; D tentatively fits TRBD1 or TRBD2 (5 bases each). Trimming removed 7 bases from V and 1 base from J, with 10 bases in between. CDR1 is WNHNN, CDR2 SYGVQD, per germline (reference sequence). The CDR3 extends over 14 amino acids. The DNA of the CDR3 is TGCGCCAGCACGGGGACCTTGAACACCGGGGAGCTGTTTTTT. Translation gives CASTGTLNTGELFF.